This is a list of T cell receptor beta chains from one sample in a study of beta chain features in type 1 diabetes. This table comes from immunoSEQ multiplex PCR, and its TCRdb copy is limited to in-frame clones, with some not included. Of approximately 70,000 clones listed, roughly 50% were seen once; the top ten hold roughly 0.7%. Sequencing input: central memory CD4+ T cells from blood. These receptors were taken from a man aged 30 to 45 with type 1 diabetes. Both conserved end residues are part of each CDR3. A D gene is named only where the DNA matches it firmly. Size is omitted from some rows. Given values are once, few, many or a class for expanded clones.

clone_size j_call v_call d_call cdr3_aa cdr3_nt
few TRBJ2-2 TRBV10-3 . CAISVPPGTATGELFF TGTGCCATCAGTGTGCCGCCCGGTACCGCCACCGGGGAGCTGTTTTTT
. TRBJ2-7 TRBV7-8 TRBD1 CASRGSLQGAHEQYF TGTGCCAGCAGGGGCTCCCTACAGGGGGCCCACGAGCAGTACTTC
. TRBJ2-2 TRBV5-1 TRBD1 CASSLWTGSTGELFF TGCGCCAGCAGCCTGTGGACAGGATCCACCGGGGAGCTGTTTTTT
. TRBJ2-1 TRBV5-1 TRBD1 CASSLGDRGYNEQFF TGCGCCAGCAGCTTGGGGGACAGGGGTTACAATGAACAGTTCTTC
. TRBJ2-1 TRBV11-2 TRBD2 CASSVGLVAGAFSYNEQFF TGTGCCAGCAGCGTAGGCCTGGTAGCGGGGGCCTTCTCCTACAATGAGCAGTTCTTC
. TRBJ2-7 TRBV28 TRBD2 CASSTSGRARDEQYF TGTGCCAGCAGTACTTCCGGGAGGGCGAGGGACGAGCAGTACTTC
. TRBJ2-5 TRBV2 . CASTLRGPSETQYF TGTGCCAGCACCCTACGAGGCCCATCCGAGACCCAGTACTTC
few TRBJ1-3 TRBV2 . CASRPYIGLNSGNTIYF TGTGCCAGCAGACCTTATATCGGACTGAACTCTGGAAACACCATATATTTT
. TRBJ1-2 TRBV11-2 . CASSLDVQRSLYGYTF TGTGCCAGCAGCTTAGACGTCCAAAGGAGCCTCTATGGCTACACCTTC
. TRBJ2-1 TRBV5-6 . CASSVPTGEAQFF TGTGCCAGCAGCGTCCCAACGGGAGAGGCGCAGTTCTTC
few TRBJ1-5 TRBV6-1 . CASSEFAGSNQPQHF TGTGCCAGCAGTGAATTCGCGGGAAGCAATCAGCCCCAGCATTTT
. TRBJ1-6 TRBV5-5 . CASSLAVGRGSSPLHF TGTGCCAGCAGCTTGGCAGTGGGCAGGGGATCGTCACCCCTCCACTTT
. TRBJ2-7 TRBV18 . CASSPRPGEQYF TGTGCCAGCTCACCAAGGCCGGGCGAGCAGTACTTC
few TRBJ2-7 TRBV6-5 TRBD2 CASSLGTSGVYEQYF TGTGCCAGCAGCCTGGGGACTAGCGGGGTCTACGAGCAGTACTTC
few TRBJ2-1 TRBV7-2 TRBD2 CASSLFGGTSSYNEQFF TGTGCCAGCAGCCTTTTCGGGGGGACTAGCTCCTACAATGAGCAGTTCTTC
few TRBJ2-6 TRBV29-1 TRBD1 CSVLDRVLFGANVLTF TGCAGCGTGCTGGACAGGGTCCTCTTCGGGGCCAACGTCCTGACTTTC
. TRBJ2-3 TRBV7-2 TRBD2 CASSLAAGGTDTQYF TGTGCCAGCAGCTTAGCCGCGGGAGGCACAGATACGCAGTATTTT
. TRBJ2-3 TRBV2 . CASNVGGPTDTQYF TGTGCCAGCAATGTCGGGGGGCCCACAGATACGCAGTATTTT
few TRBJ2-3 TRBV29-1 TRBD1 CSARTGPDTQYF TGCAGCGCAAGGACAGGGCCAGATACGCAGTATTTT
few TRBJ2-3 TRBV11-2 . CASSLGGGSLPITDTQYF TGTGCCAGCAGCTTAGGGGGAGGCTCTTTACCGATCACAGATACGCAGTATTTT
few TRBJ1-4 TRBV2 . CASSEEGDEKLFF TGTGCCAGCAGTGAAGAGGGGGATGAAAAACTGTTTTTT